A selection of T cell receptor beta chains follows, all from one sample in a study of T cell responses to AZD1222 COVID-19 vaccine. Using immunoSEQ multiplex PCR, the repertoire was profiled, and TCRdb retains in-frame clones only, with some absent. The sample has around 99,000 clones; roughly 85% are singletons. The sample in question was peripheral blood, obtained 28 days after the second AZD1222 dose. The receptor source for this set is an adult who received the AZD1222 COVID-19 vaccine. Each CDR3 is given with its conserved first and last residue. D genes are given only for firm matches. Where a row states a size, it is once, few, many or the class of an expanded clone; other rows omit it.

j_call clone_size d_call v_call cdr3_nt cdr3_aa
TRBJ2-1 . TRBD1 TRBV7-3 TGTGCCAGCAGCCCAGGACAGGGAGAAGATGAGCAGTTCTTC CASSPGQGEDEQFF
TRBJ1-5 . . TRBV9 TGTGCCAGCAGCGTAGGGATAGGGAGCCATCAGCCCCAGCATTTT CASSVGIGSHQPQHF
TRBJ1-2 once . TRBV29-1 TGCAGCGTTGCACAGGAAAACTATGGCTACACCTTC CSVAQENYGYTF
TRBJ2-7 . TRBD1 TRBV5-1 TGCGCCAGCAGCTCCGGGACAGTCTACGAGCAGTACTTC CASSSGTVYEQYF
TRBJ1-2 . . TRBV11-2 TGTGCCAGCAGCATACAGGGAAGTAGCGGCTATGGCTACACCTTC CASSIQGSSGYGYTF
TRBJ2-2 . . TRBV6-2/TRBV6-3 TGTGCCAGCAGTTTAGGGTTGGCCACCGGGGAGCTGTTTTTT CASSLGLATGELFF
TRBJ2-5 . . TRBV10-3 TGTGCCATCAAACCAGCGGCGGAAGAGACCCAGTACTTC CAIKPAAEETQYF
TRBJ2-2 . . TRBV19 TGTGCCAGTAGTATAGATCTCGGGGAGCTGTTTTTT CASSIDLGELFF
TRBJ1-6 . TRBD1 TRBV20-1 TGCAGTGCTAGTAGAGACAGGGATTCACCCCTCCACTTT CSASRDRDSPLHF
TRBJ2-1 . TRBD1 TRBV27 TGTGCCAGCAGTTTAAGACAGGGCTCCTACAATGAGCAGTTCTTC CASSLRQGSYNEQFF
TRBJ1-5 . . TRBV30 TGTGCCTGGAGTAAGGGTTCGCAACCCCAGCATTTT CAWSKGSQPQHF
TRBJ1-3 few . TRBV18 TGTGCCAGCTCACCCTCAATCACACAGGACCTCTCTGGAAACACCATATATTTT CASSPSITQDLSGNTIYF
TRBJ1-1 . . TRBV3-1/TRBV3-2 TGTGCCAGCACCCACCGGGGGGCAGGGGACACTGAAGCTTTCTTT CASTHRGAGDTEAFF
TRBJ1-6 . TRBD1 TRBV25-1 TGTGCCAGCAGTGAAGAGGGGGCGAGGAATTCACCCCTCCACTTT CASSEEGARNSPLHF
TRBJ2-7 . TRBD1 TRBV6-5 TGTGCCAGCAGTTACACAGGACAGGGAATAATCTACGAGCAGTACTTC CASSYTGQGIIYEQYF
TRBJ1-5 . . TRBV19 TGTGCCAGCAGAAACCCCGACATAAGTGATTACGGCAATCAGCCCCAGCATTTT CASRNPDISDYGNQPQHF
TRBJ1-3 . . TRBV5-1 TGCGCCAGCAGCCTAGGGACCGGGAACACCATATATTTT CASSLGTGNTIYF
TRBJ2-7 . . TRBV25-1 TGTGCCAGCAGTAACACGGGAGTCTACGAGCAGTACTTC CASSNTGVYEQYF
TRBJ2-2 . . TRBV3-1/TRBV3-2 TGTGCCAGCAGCCAAGATTGGAACACCGGGGAGCTGTTTTTT CASSQDWNTGELFF
TRBJ2-4 . . TRBV6-2/TRBV6-3 TGTGCCAGCAGTTATGCCAAACTAACACCAGCCAAAAACATTCAGTACTTC CASSYAKLTPAKNIQYF